Shown below are 32 T cell receptor beta chains from a single sample sequenced in a study of T cell changes during pregnancy in multiple sclerosis. TCRdb's table, derived via immunoSEQ multiplex PCR, lists solely in-frame clones and lacks some. The profile shows tens of thousands of clones, around 92% of them singletons. This specimen consisted of CD4+ T cells from peripheral blood mononuclear cells, obtained after pregnancy. The origin of the receptors is a female donor with multiple sclerosis, enrolled in a pregnancy study.

The gene calls are TRBV29-1 and TRBJ1-1, with D unresolved. Trimming removed 3 bases from V and 11 bases from J, with 19 bases in between. This CDR3 comprises 13 residues. Germline assignment: CDR1 SQVTM and CDR2 ANQGSEA. The CDR3 sequence: CSVDGGLKEPAFF. The CDR3, as DNA: TGCAGCGTTGACGGAGGGTTAAAGGAGCCGGCTTTCTTT.

The chain has TRBV9 and TRBJ2-7, with D perhaps TRBD1 (6 bases). The CDR3 has 14 amino acids. Germline CDR1 reads SGDLS; CDR2 reads YYNGEE. Trimming stripped 2 bases from V and 2 bases from J, with 11 bases between. The chain's CDR3 is CASSVGTLAYEQYF. The CDR3 nucleotides read TGTGCCAGCAGCGTCGGGACATTGGCCTACGAGCAGTACTTC.

A single count supports this clone. CDR3 amino acids: CASSPQGSTYNEQFF. The CDR3 DNA is TGTGCCAGCAGCCCTCAGGGGTCTACCTACAATGAGCAGTTCTTC. The chain has TRBV7-9 and TRBJ2-1, with D perhaps TRBD1 (6 bases). The V gene's germline CDR1 is SEHNR and CDR2 FQNEAQ (reference sequence). The CDR3 is 15 amino acids. The V gene lost 5 bases and the J gene lost 2 bases, with 13 bases spanning the gap.

The V call is TRBV6-1, the J call TRBJ2-7; 7 bases are a match to TRBD1. Germline-derived CDR1 and CDR2 are MNHNS and SASEGT. The CDR3 is 15 residues long. With V trimmed by 1 base and J by 3 bases, 6 bases remained unmatched. Here the CDR3 reads CASSEGPGQLYEQYF. The CDR3 bases are TGTGCCAGCAGTGAAGGACCGGGACAGCTCTACGAGCAGTACTTC.

The gene calls are TRBV11-3 and TRBJ2-3; unclear D gene. Germline V gene sequence: CDR1 SGHNT, CDR2 YENEEA. V lost 0 bases, J lost 4 bases, and 2 bases lay in between. The CDR3 is 12 residues long. CDR3 loop: CASSLDADTQYF. As DNA, the CDR3 is TGTGCCAGCAGCTTAGACGCAGATACGCAGTATTTT. Complete variable domain (other parts from reference TRBV11-3 and TRBJ2-3): EAGVVQSPRYKIIEKKQPVAFWCNPISGHNTLYWYLQNLGQGPELLIRYENEEAVDDSQLPKDRFSAERLKGVDSTLKIQPAELGDSAVYLCASSLDADTQYFGPGTRLTVL.

The chain links TRBV6-5 to TRBJ1-2, with D perhaps matching TRBD1 (5 bases). This CDR3 is 12 amino acids long. V lost 6 bases and J 6 bases, leaving 11 bases between the germline ends. The V gene's germline CDR1 is MNHEY and CDR2 SVGAGI. The CDR3 sequence: CASSLGGNGYTF. In nucleotides, the CDR3 is TGTGCCAGCAGCCTGGGGGGGAATGGCTACACCTTC.

The chain has TRBV28 and TRBJ2-7; D might be TRBD2 (6 bases). The CDR3 has 15 amino acids. Germline CDR1 MDHEN, CDR2 SYDVKM. V was clipped by 3 bases and J by 1 base, with 13 bases between them. The CDR3 is CASSLVGSVSYEQYF. The CDR3 region has the DNA TGTGCCAGCAGTTTGGTCGGGAGTGTTTCCTACGAGCAGTACTTC.

The chain has TRBV10-3 and TRBJ2-7; 14 bases fit TRBD2. CDR3 length equals 15 residues. Germline V lookup: CDR1 ENHRY, CDR2 SYGVKD. V lost 3 bases to trimming and J lost 5 bases; unmatched junction nucleotides: 3. This CDR3 reads CAISDRLAGGHEQYF. CDR3 nucleotides: TGTGCCATCAGTGATAGACTAGCGGGAGGGCACGAGCAGTACTTC.

V and J are TRBV11-2 and TRBJ2-2; 13 bases align to TRBD2. The germline gives CDR1 SGHAT, CDR2 FQNNGV. The CDR3 is 18 residues long. J was trimmed by 7 bases and V by 7 bases; bases with no gene match: 15. In DNA form, the CDR3 reads TGTGCCAGCAAAAAGGTGCCGGGACTAGCGGGAAACTACGGGGAGCTGTTTTTT. Protein sequence: CASKKVPGLAGNYGELFF.

This clone has only one observation. CDR3 nucleotides: TGTGCCAGCAGTCCCGCTTTTAAGAGGGCCGGATCCTACGAGCAGTACTTC. Translated: CASSPAFKRAGSYEQYF. The J gene is TRBJ2-7, the V gene TRBV11-1, with D possibly matching TRBD2 (5 bases). With 6 bases removed from V and 1 base from J, the gap between germline ends came to 22 bases. The CDR3 consists of 17 residues. Looked up from germline, CDR1 is SGHAT and CDR2 is FQDESV (reference sequence). The full variable domain, completed using reference TRBV11-1 and TRBJ2-7, is EAEVAQSPRYKITEKSQAVAFWCDPISGHATLYWYRQILGQGPELLVQFQDESVVDDSQLPKDRFSAERLKGVDSTLKIQPAELGDSAMYLCASSPAFKRAGSYEQYFGPGTRLTVT.

There are a few counts of this clone. This chain connects TRBV5-8 to TRBJ1-1; 8 bases match TRBD1. Looked up from germline, CDR1 is SGHTS and CDR2 is YDEGEE. The CDR3 is 14 residues long. V dropped 1 base and J dropped 6; count of bases not matched to a gene: 5. The CDR3 DNA reads as TGTGCCAGCAGCTTGATGCAGGGGGCCTCTGAAGCTTTCTTT. It codes for CASSLMQGASEAFF.

This chain uses TRBV5-4 with TRBJ2-7; perhaps TRBD2 as D (7 bases). Germline V gene data show CDR1 as SGHNT and CDR2 as YYREEE (reference sequence). V lost 4 bases and J 4 bases, leaving 18 bases between the germline ends. The CDR3 runs to 15 residues. The CDR3 here is CASSPRGGPGYEQYF. Here the CDR3 DNA reads TGTGCCAGCAGCCCAAGGGGGGGGCCGGGATACGAGCAGTACTTC.

This clone was counted once. The J gene is TRBJ2-5, the V gene TRBV27; 7 bases fit TRBD1. Germline CDR1 is MNHEY and CDR2 is SMNVEV (reference sequence). This CDR3 comprises 16 residues. J was trimmed by 0 bases and V by 5 bases; bases with no gene match: 9. In DNA form, the CDR3 reads TGTGCCAGCAGTCTCCTAGGGGGCGGTAACCAAGAGACCCAGTACTTC. This gives the protein CASSLLGGGNQETQYF.

V is TRBV5-6 and J is TRBJ1-3; D uncertain. CDR1 is SGHDT and CDR2 is YYEEEE in the germline V gene. The CDR3 is made up of 16 amino acids. V was clipped by 3 bases and J by 4 bases, with 17 bases between them. The CDR3 nucleotides are TGTGCCAGCAGCTATTCTCCAGGTCTTGCGGGAAACACCATATATTTT. Its translation is CASSYSPGLAGNTIYF.

The chain carries TRBV12-2 and TRBJ2-7; TRBD2, the table's D call, was not compared with the DNA. TRBV12-2 constitutes a pseudogene. The CDR3 runs 15 residues. CDR3 sequence: CASRLRGAGDYEQYF. CDR3 coding DNA: TGTGCAAGTCGCCTGCGAGGAGCGGGGGACTACGAGCAGTACTTC.

This clone was detected a few times. The chain has TRBV11-2 and TRBJ2-2; D remains ambiguous. V was trimmed by 2 bases and J by 0 bases, leaving 7 bases between them. Germline lookup yields CDR1 SGHAT and CDR2 FQNNGV. This CDR3 contains 15 residues. CDR3 in amino acids: CASSLQKSNTGELFF. DNA for the CDR3: TGTGCCAGCAGCTTACAGAAATCGAACACCGGGGAGCTGTTTTTT.

V gene TRBV9 combines with J gene TRBJ2-7; TRBD1 might be the D (6 bases). This CDR3 is 15 amino acids long. Per germline, CDR1 SGDLS and CDR2 YYNGEE. Trimming removed 0 bases from V and 4 bases from J, with 14 bases in between. CDR3 DNA sequence: TGTGCCAGCAGCGTAGAGGGACATGGAACTTACGAGCAGTACTTC. Translated, it gives CASSVEGHGTYEQYF.

V is TRBV30 and J is TRBJ2-7, with a weak D call TRBD2 (6 bases). V lost 5 bases, J lost 4 bases, and 15 bases lay in between. The CDR3 totals 13 residues. Germline CDR1 GTSNPN, CDR2 SVGIG (reference sequence). The CDR3 reads CAWGPGLPYEQYF. In DNA form, the CDR3 reads TGTGCCTGGGGTCCAGGACTACCTTACGAGCAGTACTTC.

The chain joins TRBV2 to TRBJ2-2; possibly TRBD1 for D (5 bases). This CDR3 has 13 amino acids. The V gene lost 6 bases and the J gene lost 7 bases, with 12 bases spanning the gap. Germline V gives CDR1 SNHLY, CDR2 FYNNEI. The CDR3 nucleotides read TGTGCCAGCAGGGGGCAGGGTTACGGGGAGCTGTTTTTT. Amino acid sequence: CASRGQGYGELFF.

The chain is built from TRBV5-1 and TRBJ2-3; 11 positions agree with TRBD2. From germline, CDR1 is SGHRS and CDR2 YFSETQ. V lost 4 bases to trimming and J lost 2 bases; unmatched junction nucleotides: 6. CDR3 length: 16 residues. CDR3 region: CASSTGTSGSTDTQYF. In DNA form, the CDR3 reads TGCGCCAGCAGCACCGGGACTAGCGGTTCCACAGATACGCAGTATTTT.

V is TRBV7-2 and J is TRBJ1-4, with TRBD1 matching 7 bases. Unmatched junction bases numbered 6, after V lost 5 bases and J lost 6 bases. CDR1 and CDR2 (germline): SGHTA, FQGNSA. CDR3 length equals 14 residues. DNA for the CDR3: TGTGCCAGCAGCGCCGGGGACAGCTATGAAAAACTGTTTTTT. Translated, it gives CASSAGDSYEKLFF.

This chain joins TRBV6-5 and TRBJ1-2, with a weak D call TRBD1 (5 bases). The CDR3 is 14 residues long. The germline V gene encodes CDR1 MNHEY and CDR2 SVGAGI. V was pared by 6 bases and J by 4 bases, with 15 bases between. The CDR3 is CASRRAGAAYGYTF. CDR3 coding DNA: TGTGCCAGCAGGAGAGCTGGGGCGGCCTATGGCTACACCTTC.

Only one count was recorded for this clone. The chain joins TRBV27 to TRBJ1-2; 7 bases map to TRBD1. Germline CDR1 is MNHEY and CDR2 is SMNVEV (reference sequence). This CDR3 spans 14 amino acids. Unmatched junction bases numbered 11, after V lost 5 bases and J lost 8 bases. CDR3 sequence (DNA): TGTGCCAGCAGTCCCTGGGACAGTTTAGGAGGCTACACCTTC. This gives the protein CASSPWDSLGGYTF.

The J gene is TRBJ2-5, the V gene TRBV18; D may be TRBD2 (5 bases). V lost 2 bases and J 3 bases, leaving 7 bases between the germline ends. The CDR3 runs 13 residues. CDR1 is KGHSH and CDR2 is LQKENI in the germline V gene. The CDR3 is CASSPRREETQYF. As DNA, the CDR3 is TGTGCCAGCTCACCAAGGCGGGAAGAGACCCAGTACTTC.

The chain employs TRBV6-5 and TRBJ1-5; the D gene is possibly TRBD1 (5 bases). Trimming cost V 4 bases and J 3 bases, with 7 bases left between them. Germline V lookup: CDR1 MNHEY, CDR2 SVGAGI. The CDR3 covers 13 residues. This CDR3 is CASSSTVNQPQHF. CDR3 bases: TGTGCCAGCAGTTCGACAGTCAATCAGCCCCAGCATTTT.

CDR3 protein: CASSYDRGSEKLFF. Here the CDR3 DNA reads TGTGCCAGCAGTTACGACAGGGGAAGCGAAAAACTGTTTTTT. V usage is TRBV6-6 and J usage is TRBJ1-4, with TRBD1 matching over 8 bases. This CDR3 has 14 amino acids. The ends lost 2 bases at V and 8 bases at J; junction bases unmatched: 4. Germline V gives CDR1 MNHNY, CDR2 SVGAGI (reference sequence).

This rearrangement joins TRBV5-1 to TRBJ2-5; 7 bases match TRBD1. This CDR3 comprises 15 residues. V dropped 2 bases and J dropped 5; count of bases not matched to a gene: 9. The germline V gene encodes CDR1 SGHRS and CDR2 YFSETQ. DNA of the CDR3: TGCGCCAGCAGCTTAGAGGGGGCGGTCGTGGAGACCCAGTACTTC. Amino acids: CASSLEGAVVETQYF.

The chain employs TRBV6-5 and TRBJ2-3; D gene uncertain. The CDR3 has 11 residues. V lost 8 bases to trimming and J lost 2 bases, with 5 bases between them. Germline loops: CDR1 MNHEY, CDR2 SVGAGI. CDR3 region: CASGHTDTQYF. In nucleotides, the CDR3 is TGTGCCAGCGGGCACACAGATACGCAGTATTTT.

The chain combines TRBV2 with TRBJ1-2; D call uncertain. The germline gives CDR1 SNHLY, CDR2 FYNNEI. There are 12 residues in the CDR3. Trimming cost V 3 bases and J 2 bases, with 4 bases left between them. CDR3 sequence reads: CASSDRNYGYTF. CDR3 nucleotide sequence: TGTGCCAGCAGTGACAGAAACTATGGCTACACCTTC. Full variable domain (missing parts from reference TRBV2 and TRBJ1-2): EPEVTQTPSHQVTQMGQEVILRCVPISNHLYFYWYRQILGQKVEFLVSFYNNEISEKSEIFDDQFSVERPDGSNFTLKIRSTKLEDSAMYFCASSDRNYGYTFGSGTRLTVV.

V gene TRBV9 combines with J gene TRBJ1-1; perhaps TRBD1 as D (5 bases). The germline V gene encodes CDR1 SGDLS and CDR2 YYNGEE. The V gene lost 4 bases and the J gene lost 0 bases, with 13 bases spanning the gap. This CDR3 region has 15 residues. This CDR3 reads CASSPSGSVNTEAFF. The CDR3 nucleotides read TGTGCCAGCAGCCCCTCAGGGTCGGTGAACACTGAAGCTTTCTTT.

J is TRBJ2-5 and V is TRBV27, with a possible D match to TRBD1 (6 bases). The V and J ends lost 5 bases and 7 bases respectively, with 29 bases between them. CDR1 and CDR2 (germline): MNHEY, SMNVEV (reference sequence). The CDR3 has 18 residues. The CDR3 DNA follows: TGTGCCAGCAGTGCGACAGGTGCGGTTGAATTCTGTTTTGGGACCCAGTACTTC. Translation: CASSATGAVEFCFGTQYF.

The chain recombines TRBV7-2 with TRBJ2-2; 7 bases match TRBD2. V dropped 7 bases and J dropped 4; count of bases not matched to a gene: 9. Germline CDR1 is SGHTA and CDR2 is FQGNSA. This CDR3 contains 15 residues. The CDR3 is CASKGGSGVTGELFF. CDR3 in DNA: TGTGCCAGCAAGGGCGGGAGCGGGGTCACCGGGGAGCTGTTTTTT.